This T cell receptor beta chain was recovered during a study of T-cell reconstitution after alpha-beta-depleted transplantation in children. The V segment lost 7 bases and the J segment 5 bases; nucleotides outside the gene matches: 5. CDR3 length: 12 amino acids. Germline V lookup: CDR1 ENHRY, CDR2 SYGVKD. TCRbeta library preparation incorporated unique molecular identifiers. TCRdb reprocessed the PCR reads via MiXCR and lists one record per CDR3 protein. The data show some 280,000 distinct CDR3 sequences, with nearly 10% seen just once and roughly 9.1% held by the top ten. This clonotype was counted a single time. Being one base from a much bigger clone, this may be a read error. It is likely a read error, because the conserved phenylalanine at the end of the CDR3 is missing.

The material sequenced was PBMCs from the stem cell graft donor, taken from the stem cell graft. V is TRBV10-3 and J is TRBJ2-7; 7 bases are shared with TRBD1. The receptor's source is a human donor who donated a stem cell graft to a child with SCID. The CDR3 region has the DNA TGTGCCATCACCGGGGACAGCAACGAGCAGTACTCC. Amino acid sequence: CAITGDSNEQYS.